This T cell receptor (beta chain) was sequenced for a study of OX40 agonist ivuxolimab in advanced cancers. Profiled with immunoSEQ multiplex PCR; TCRdb holds only in-frame clones, not every one. This table has about 50,000 clones, about nine tenths appearing once. Germline CDR1 and CDR2: LNHNV and YYDKDF (reference sequence). The J segment lost 2 bases and the V segment lost 6 bases, leaving 7 bases of the junction unmatched. The length of the CDR3 is 15 residues. The rearrangement joins TRBV15 to TRBJ1-5, with 7 positions matching TRBD1. Sequencing used CD4+ or CD8+ T cells sorted from blood, obtained in a trial of the OX40 agonist ivuxolimab. The clonotype originates from an adult with an advanced solid tumor such as melanoma, head and neck, liver or kidney cancer. The chain's CDR3 is CATRSAGQGNQPQHF. CDR3 bases: TGTGCCACCAGGTCGGCAGGACAGGGCAATCAGCCCCAGCATTTT. The full variable domain, completed using reference TRBV15 and TRBJ1-5, is DAMVIQNPRYQVTQFGKPVTLSCSQTLNHNVMYWYQQKSSQAPKLLFHYYDKDFNNEADTPDNFQSRRPNTSFCFLDIRSPGLGDTAMYLCATRSAGQGNQPQHFGDGTRLSIL.